The 11 T cell receptor beta chains given below trace back to one sample, sequenced in a study of CD8+ T cells in alopecia areata. After isolation, RNA underwent reverse transcription to generate cDNA as the sequencing template. Here immunoSEQ multiplex PCR was the method, and the copy in TCRdb shows in-frame clones only, minus some. The sample contains more than 150,000 clones, over 50% of which appear only once. Sequencing was performed on CD4+ T cells sorted from blood, taken at week 0. The receptor set was obtained from a human donor with alopecia areata.

The genes are TRBV19 and TRBJ2-7; D gene uncertain. CDR1 is LNHDA and CDR2 is SQIVND in the germline V gene (reference sequence). The CDR3 extends over 13 amino acids. The V and J ends lost 3 bases and 7 bases respectively, with 13 bases between them. The CDR3 DNA reads as TGTGCCAGTAGTATCGAGGCGACCTGGGAGCAGTACTTC. Amino acid sequence: CASSIEATWEQYF. The entire variable domain, with the rest obtained from reference TRBV19 and TRBJ2-7, is as follows: DGGITQSPKYLFRKEGQNVTLSCEQNLNHDAMYWYRQDPGQGLRLIYYSQIVNDFQKGDIAEGYSVSREKKESFPLTVTSAQKNPTAFYLCASSIEATWEQYFGPGTRLTVT.

The chain has TRBV4-1 and TRBJ2-6; tentatively, D is TRBD2 (7 bases). Germline V lookup: CDR1 MGHRA, CDR2 YSYEKL. This CDR3 region has 17 residues. Trimming removed 3 bases at V and 0 bases at J, with 12 bases between. This CDR3 is CASSHERGGSGANVLTF. The CDR3 DNA is TGCGCCAGCAGCCACGAGAGGGGGGGCTCTGGGGCCAACGTCCTGACTTTC.

The chain links TRBV25-1 to TRBJ1-2; D remains ambiguous. The CDR3 runs to 11 residues. Germline-derived CDR1 and CDR2 are MGHDK and SYGVNS. Deletions cut 4 bases from V and 7 bases from J, with 7 bases between. Written as DNA, the CDR3 is TGTGCCAGCAGTGTCGGTCTTGGCTACACCTTC. Encoded protein: CASSVGLGYTF.

The chain recombines TRBV5-6 with TRBJ2-3; possible D gene TRBD2, 6 bases. Trimming removed 1 base from V and 6 bases from J, with 9 bases in between. The CDR3 loop spans 13 amino acids. Germline CDR1 SGHDT, CDR2 YYEEEE. CDR3 amino acids: CASSLMGRDTQYF. The CDR3 DNA reads TGTGCCAGCAGCTTGATGGGGAGGGATACGCAGTATTTT.

The rearrangement links TRBV9 to TRBJ2-1; 10 bases match TRBD2. V lost 0 bases, J lost 4 bases, and 4 bases stayed unmatched. The germline CDR1 and CDR2 sequences are SGDLS and YYNGEE. The CDR3 contains 16 residues. CDR3 in amino acids: CASSVGTTSGYNEQFF. The CDR3 DNA reads TGTGCCAGCAGCGTAGGTACGACTAGCGGGTACAATGAGCAGTTCTTC.

The chain combines TRBV29-1 with TRBJ2-7; D might be TRBD1 or TRBD2, each matching 5 bases. V was cut by 7 bases and J by 3 bases, with 16 bases left in between. The CDR3 covers 13 residues. The germline V gene encodes CDR1 SQVTM and CDR2 ANQGSEA. The CDR3 loop reads CSATPRGFYEQYF. Here the CDR3 DNA reads TGCAGCGCTACCCCCCGGGGCTTCTACGAGCAGTACTTC.

Notes on this clone: Other DNA sequences in this sample translate to the same CDR3. The chain employs TRBV5-1 and TRBJ1-1; D remains ambiguous. Trimming stripped 5 bases from V and 1 base from J, with 3 bases between. CDR1 is SGHRS, CDR2 YFSETQ, per germline. This CDR3 comprises 11 residues. The CDR3 spells CASSGNTEAFF. Written as DNA, the CDR3 is TGCGCCAGCAGTGGGAACACTGAAGCTTTCTTT.

The V gene is TRBV5-1, the J gene TRBJ2-5; 8 bases match TRBD1. This CDR3 contains 15 residues. J gave up 5 bases and V 2 bases, and 8 bases lay outside the gene matches. CDR1 and CDR2 (germline): SGHRS, YFSETQ. The CDR3 DNA follows: TGCGCCAGCAGCTTTGGCGGTACAGGGGGGGAGACCCAGTACTTC. It is translated as CASSFGGTGGETQYF.

The rearrangement uses TRBV30 and TRBJ2-5; TRBD2 agrees at 9 bases. The germline CDR1 and CDR2 sequences are GTSNPN and SVGIG (reference sequence). CDR3 length: 14 residues. J lost 6 bases, V lost 3 bases, and 8 bases had no gene match. Written as DNA, the CDR3 is TGTGCCTGGAGCCCGCCAGCGGGGGGCCAGACCCAGTACTTC. Translation: CAWSPPAGGQTQYF.

This chain connects TRBV27 to TRBJ2-1; D perhaps matches TRBD2 (5 bases). CDR3 length: 16 amino acids. Germline loops: CDR1 MNHEY, CDR2 SMNVEV (reference sequence). Between the trimmed V and J ends, which lost 2 bases and 2 bases, there was a span of 13 bases. CDR3 nucleotides: TGTGCCAGCAGTTTACGACCGGGAATCACCTACAATGAGCAGTTCTTC. Translating gives CASSLRPGITYNEQFF.

J is TRBJ1-1 and V is TRBV29-1, with unresolved D. Trimming took 3 bases from V and 4 from J, leaving 12 bases between them. CDR3 length: 13 amino acids. From germline, CDR1 is SQVTM and CDR2 ANQGSEA. The DNA of the CDR3 is TGCAGCGTTGAGGGGTTAGTTGGCACTGAAGCTTTCTTT. Translating it yields CSVEGLVGTEAFF.